One and the same sample provided the 28 T cell receptor beta chains below, sequenced in a study of read filtering for tumor transcriptome and immune sequencing. The library was built from around 0.4 ug RNA with molecular barcoded adaptors for alpha/delta and beta/gamma chains. TCRdb redid the calling of the reads with MiXCR, one entry per CDR3 protein. The sample records 57,000 or so distinct CDR3 sequences, about 19% being singletons. Sequenced: a population of CD138-negative cells sorted from bone marrow. The receptor set was obtained from a donor older than 35 with multiple myeloma.

This chain connects TRBV7-2 to TRBJ2-2; TRBD2 agrees at 8 bases. The length of the CDR3 is 14 residues. Germline V lookup: CDR1 SGHTA, CDR2 FQGNSA. V lost 7 bases and J lost 6; bases outside the gene matches: 7. Here the CDR3 DNA reads TGTACCAGCATCGGCGGGGGGCTAGCCGGGGAGCTGTTTTTT. Amino acid sequence: CTSIGGGLAGELFF.

This clonotype was found a few times. The J gene is TRBJ1-1, the V gene TRBV27; D possibly corresponds to TRBD1 (5 bases). CDR1 is MNHEY and CDR2 is SMNVEV in the germline V gene (reference sequence). There are 14 residues in the CDR3. V was pared by 4 bases and J by 6 bases, with 15 bases between. The CDR3 bases are TGTGCCAGCAGTTCAGCAGGGTTATGGTCTGAAGCTTTCTTT. This encodes CASSSAGLWSEAFF.

This clonotype showed up many times. V and J are TRBV7-2 and TRBJ1-1, with D possibly TRBD1 on 5 matching bases. Germline loops: CDR1 SGHTA, CDR2 FQGNSA. V dropped 2 bases and J dropped 4 bases, with 11 bases sitting between them. The CDR3 covers 14 residues. The CDR3: CASSLTGGATEAFF. For the CDR3, the DNA is TGTGCCAGCAGCTTAACCGGGGGAGCCACTGAAGCTTTCTTT.

This clonotype was seen repeatedly, ten times or more. The chain recombines TRBV7-8 with TRBJ1-2, with 7 positions matching TRBD1. CDR1 is SGHVS and CDR2 is FQNEAQ in the germline V gene. The CDR3 is 14 residues long. After removal of 6 bases from V and 1 base from J, the junction contained 5 bases not matched to a gene. CDR3 in amino acids: CASSQTGFNYGYTF. In DNA form, the CDR3 reads TGTGCCAGCAGTCAGACAGGGTTTAACTATGGCTACACCTTC.

This clonotype has ten or more counts. The chain carries TRBV2 and TRBJ1-4, with D unclear. Looked up from germline, CDR1 is SNHLY and CDR2 is FYNNEI. The CDR3 is 14 residues long. The ends were cut back, 3 bases at V and 3 bases at J, with 8 bases in the middle. The CDR3 DNA is TGTGCCAGCAGTGACCGGCAGGCTAATGAAAAACTGTTTTTT. Translating it yields CASSDRQANEKLFF.

At least ten counts were recorded for this clonotype. The chain combines TRBV5-4 with TRBJ2-5; no definite D call. The CDR3 length is 14 residues. Trimming left V 4 bases short and J 5 bases short, with 15 bases between. Germline CDR1 is SGHNT and CDR2 is YYREEE (reference sequence). The CDR3 DNA reads as TGTGCCAGCAGCCCTGGCCCGGATTGGGAGACCCAGTACTTC. Its protein product is CASSPGPDWETQYF.

Points on this clonotype: An end of the junction differs from the germline gene, which may be a read error. The CDR3 DNA follows: TGTGCCAGCTCACCGGCAATTTACAATGAGCAGTTCTTT. Translation gives CASSPAIYNEQFF. This chain connects TRBV18 to TRBJ2-1; no reliable D call. CDR3 length equals 13 residues. Germline V lookup: CDR1 KGHSH, CDR2 LQKENI.

This clonotype showed up just a few times. V is TRBV4-2 and J is TRBJ1-5; D is unclear. The CDR3 is 15 amino acids. CDR1 and CDR2 (germline): LGHNA, YNFKEQ. The germline V and J ends were trimmed by 0 bases and 1 base, with 7 bases remaining between them. CDR3 in amino acids: CASSQDYGSNQPQHF. CDR3 DNA sequence: TGTGCCAGCAGCCAAGATTACGGGAGCAATCAGCCCCAGCATTTT.

This chain uses TRBV19 with TRBJ2-2; 7 positions agree with TRBD1. The J segment lost 1 base and the V segment lost 4 bases, leaving 6 bases of the junction unmatched. CDR1 and CDR2 (germline): LNHDA, SQIVND (reference sequence). There are 16 residues in the CDR3. This CDR3 reads CASSRGTEVNTGELFF. CDR3 nucleotide sequence: TGTGCCAGTAGTAGAGGGACAGAGGTGAACACCGGGGAGCTGTTTTTT.

Concerning this clonotype itself: No conserved phenylalanine or tryptophan is present at the end of the CDR3, so a read error is the likely explanation. The chain employs TRBV20-1 and TRBJ1-4; 7 nucleotides align to TRBD1. The germline gives CDR1 DFQATT, CDR2 SNEGSKA (reference sequence). This CDR3 has 13 residues. This CDR3 is CRALGQIKGKLFL. CDR3 nucleotide sequence: TGCAGGGCCCTGGGACAGATAAAGGGAAAACTGTTTCTT.

This clonotype was recorded at least ten times. This chain joins TRBV28 and TRBJ1-4; tentatively, D is TRBD1 (5 bases). There are 19 residues in the CDR3. CDR1 is MDHEN and CDR2 is SYDVKM in the germline V gene. V was trimmed by 1 base and J by 7 bases, leaving 25 bases between them. The CDR3 region has the DNA TGTGCCAGCAGTTTATTCGCAGGGTTTGAAAGCAGGTCGAGTGAAAAACTGTTTTTT. Residues: CASSLFAGFESRSSEKLFF.

This clonotype came up many times. The rearrangement joins TRBV6-2 or TRBV6-3 to TRBJ2-1; TRBD1 aligns across 9 bases. V gave up 6 bases and J gave up 3 bases; unmatched junction bases: 3. CDR3 length: 14 residues. Germline V lookup: CDR1 MNHEY, CDR2 SVGEGT. The CDR3 reads CASRGQGGYNEQFF. The CDR3, as DNA: TGTGCCAGCAGGGGACAGGGAGGCTACAATGAGCAGTTCTTC.

This clonotype appeared a few times. As DNA, the CDR3 is TGTGCCTGGAGTCCGGGACTAGCGCTCTACGAGCAGTACTTC. Protein: CAWSPGLALYEQYF. The chain employs TRBV30 and TRBJ2-7; 10 nucleotides line up with TRBD2. Germline assignment: CDR1 GTSNPN and CDR2 SVGIG (reference sequence). The junction had 4 bases not matched to a gene; V was cut back by 2 bases and J by 3 bases. CDR3 length equals 14 residues.

This clonotype was recorded many times. The chain combines TRBV14 with TRBJ1-1; the D is unclear. This CDR3 has 13 residues. Deletions cut 1 base from V and 6 bases from J, with 9 bases between. CDR1 and CDR2 (germline): SGHDN, FVKESK. The DNA for the CDR3 is TGTGCCAGCAGCCAAGTAGAAGGCGCTGAAGCTTTCTTT. This translates into CASSQVEGAEAFF.

As to this clonotype: Without the conserved terminal phenylalanine or tryptophan, this CDR3 likely stems from a read error. This sequence joins TRBV6-1 and TRBJ2-7; 8 bases map to TRBD1. CDR1 is MNHNS, CDR2 SASEGT, per germline. V dropped 6 bases and J dropped 1; count of bases not matched to a gene: 8. The CDR3 extends over 15 amino acids. CDR3 in amino acids: CASSRRTGSSYEQYS. Here the CDR3 DNA reads TGTGCCAGCAGCAGACGGACAGGGAGTTCCTACGAGCAGTACTCC.

This clonotype was seen repeatedly, ten times or more. The V gene is TRBV5-1, the J gene TRBJ2-1; the D gene could be TRBD1 or TRBD2 (7 bases each). Germline lookup yields CDR1 SGHRS and CDR2 YFSETQ. V dropped 0 bases and J dropped 6 bases, with 13 bases sitting between them. The CDR3 is 15 residues long. The chain's CDR3 is CASSLGGGGLNEQFF. The CDR3 nucleotides read TGCGCCAGCAGCTTGGGGGGAGGGGGCCTCAATGAGCAGTTCTTC.

This clonotype was recorded at least ten times. The chain is built from TRBV7-3 and TRBJ1-1; tentative D call: TRBD1 (5 bases). The CDR3 consists of 14 residues. Germline loops: CDR1 SGHTA, CDR2 FQGTGA. Trimming removed 5 bases at V and 10 bases at J, with 20 bases between. The CDR3 reads CASSLGGGGNRAFF. The DNA for the CDR3 is TGTGCCAGCAGCCTCGGTGGGGGGGGGAACAGAGCTTTCTTT.

This clonotype was observed a few times. The chain uses TRBV7-6 and TRBJ1-5, with TRBD1 as a possible D gene (5 bases). The CDR3 runs 15 residues. V shed 1 base and J shed 6 bases, with 13 bases lying between them. The germline V gene encodes CDR1 SGHVS and CDR2 FNYEAQ. The CDR3 region is CASSLEGAGTQPQHF. The CDR3 DNA follows: TGTGCCAGCAGCTTAGAAGGAGCAGGGACTCAGCCCCAGCATTTT.

This clonotype was seen repeatedly, ten times or more. The V and J genes are TRBV6-1 and TRBJ1-5; tentatively, D is TRBD1 (5 bases). CDR1 and CDR2 (germline): MNHNS, SASEGT. The CDR3 is made up of 16 amino acids. Between the trimmed V and J ends, which lost 5 bases and 7 bases, there was a span of 21 bases. This CDR3 is CASSRDKGPSKQPQHF. The CDR3 DNA reads TGTGCCAGCAGTAGGGATAAGGGACCCTCCAAACAGCCCCAGCATTTT.

Comment on this clonotype: Possible read error: a much larger clone is one base away. This sequence joins TRBV7-2 and TRBJ1-4; no reliable D call. Per germline, CDR1 SGHTA and CDR2 FQGNSA. The ends were cut back, 4 bases at V and 4 bases at J, with 13 bases in the middle. The CDR3 length is 15 residues. DNA of the CDR3: TGTGCCAGCAGCTCAGCAGCGGGGATTAATGAAAAACTGTTTTTT. As protein: CASSSAAGINEKLFF.

This clonotype was observed at least ten times. Written as DNA, the CDR3 is TGTACCGGGGCGGTAGCCCCTTACAATGAGCAGTTCTTC. Translating it yields CTGAVAPYNEQFF. The chain couples TRBV6-1 to TRBJ2-1; D tentatively reads TRBD1 or TRBD2 (5 bases each). The CDR3 runs 13 residues. Germline V CDR1 and CDR2: MNHNS, SASEGT.

In the case of this clonotype: Since the CDR3 does not end with the conserved phenylalanine or tryptophan, this likely comes from a read error. The CDR3 loop is CASSSGWSGDSYEQYL. Here the CDR3 DNA reads TGCGCCAGCAGCTCCGGTTGGTCGGGGGACTCCTACGAGCAGTACCTC. The gene calls are TRBV5-1 and TRBJ2-7; D is perhaps TRBD2 (6 bases). From germline, CDR1 is SGHRS and CDR2 YFSETQ. The V end lost 3 bases, the J end lost 0 bases, and 16 bases lay between the germline ends. The CDR3 is made up of 16 amino acids.

This clonotype has ten or more counts. This chain joins TRBV28 and TRBJ2-5, with D possibly being TRBD2 (5 bases). Trimming took 6 bases from V and 5 from J, leaving 16 bases between them. This CDR3 region has 14 residues. CDR1 MDHEN and CDR2 SYDVKM come from the germline V gene. CDR3 sequence reads: CASRKKLVGETQYF. The CDR3 bases are TGTGCCAGCAGGAAGAAACTAGTAGGCGAGACCCAGTACTTC.

The chain has TRBV20-1 and TRBJ2-7, with TRBD1 as a possible D gene (6 bases). This CDR3 has 12 amino acids. Looked up from germline, CDR1 is DFQATT and CDR2 is SNEGSKA (reference sequence). V was trimmed by 5 bases and J by 3 bases, leaving 11 bases between them. The CDR3 sequence is CSAQLTGYEQYF. As DNA, the CDR3 is TGCAGTGCTCAATTGACAGGCTACGAGCAGTACTTC.

This clonotype was counted at least ten times. The rearrangement joins TRBV4-1 to TRBJ1-2; 8 nucleotides align to TRBD1. J lost 2 bases, V lost 0 bases, and 5 bases had no gene match. The CDR3 is 16 residues long. CDR1 is MGHRA, CDR2 YSYEKL, per germline. The CDR3, as DNA: TGCGCCAGCAGCCAAGAACGACAGGGGCGAAACTATGGCTACACCTTC. Protein product: CASSQERQGRNYGYTF.

The CDR3 spells CAIAASTDTQYF. CDR3 sequence (DNA): TGTGCCATCGCAGCTAGCACAGATACGCAGTATTTT. The chain couples TRBV10-3 to TRBJ2-3; unclear D gene. The CDR3 consists of 12 residues. V was pared by 8 bases and J by 0 bases, with 6 bases between. Germline CDR1 and CDR2: ENHRY and SYGVKD.

Regarding this clonotype: A read error may produce the germline difference seen at one junction end. This rearrangement joins TRBV20-1 to TRBJ2-5, with 8 bases lining up with TRBD1. The CDR3 spans 13 residues. Germline V CDR1 and CDR2: DFQATT, SNEGSKA (reference sequence). The CDR3 nucleotides read TGCAGTGCCAGACAGGGGTACCACGAGACCCAATACTTC. Protein product: CSARQGYHETQYF.

This clonotype was counted at least ten times. This rearrangement joins TRBV18 to TRBJ2-1; 8 bases match TRBD1. The V gene end was trimmed by 3 bases and the J gene end by 3 bases; junction bases not matched to a gene: 4. The V gene's germline CDR1 is KGHSH and CDR2 LQKENI. The CDR3 runs 15 residues. In nucleotides, the CDR3 is TGTGCCAGCTCACCCCCGGGACAGGTCTACAATGAGCAGTTCTTC. This translates into CASSPPGQVYNEQFF.